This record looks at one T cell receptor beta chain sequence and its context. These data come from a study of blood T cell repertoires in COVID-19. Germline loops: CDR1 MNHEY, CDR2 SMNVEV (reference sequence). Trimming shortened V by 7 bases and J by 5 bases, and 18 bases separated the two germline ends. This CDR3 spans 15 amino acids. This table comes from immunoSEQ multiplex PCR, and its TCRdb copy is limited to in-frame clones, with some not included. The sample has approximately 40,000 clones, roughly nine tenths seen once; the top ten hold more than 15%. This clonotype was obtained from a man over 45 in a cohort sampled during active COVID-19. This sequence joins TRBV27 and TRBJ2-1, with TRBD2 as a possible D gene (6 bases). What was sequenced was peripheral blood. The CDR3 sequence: CASNNFRRGHNEQFF. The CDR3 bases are TGTGCCAGCAACAATTTCCGGAGGGGCCACAATGAGCAGTTCTTC.